Listed below are T cell receptor beta chains from one sample, sequenced in a study of CD8 T cells in Susac syndrome. TCRdb itself ran the immunoSEQ multiplex PCR reads through MiXCR, one entry per CDR3 protein. Among 160,000 or so distinct CDR3 sequences listed, approximately 96% were seen once. Material for sequencing was CD8+ T cells from PBMCs. The origin of the receptors is a human donor with multiple sclerosis. The CDR3 runs from the conserved cysteine through the conserved F or W. Fields, in order: J gene, V gene, D gene, clone size, CDR3 length, CDR3 protein, CDR3 DNA. D genes are given only for firm matches. Clone size is stated in some rows and not others, as once, few, many or a class when expanded.

j_call: TRBJ2-7
v_call: TRBV20-1
d_call: .
clone_size: once
cdr3_length: 14
cdr3_aa: CSARVVPGTNEQYF
cdr3_nt: TGCAGTGCTAGAGTAGTCCCGGGGACAAACGAGCAGTACTTC

j_call: TRBJ1-1
v_call: TRBV6-2/TRBV6-3
d_call: .
clone_size: .
cdr3_length: 14
cdr3_aa: CASSYPGGADGAFF
cdr3_nt: TGTGCCAGCAGTTACCCGGGAGGGGCGGACGGAGCTTTCTTT

j_call: TRBJ1-1
v_call: TRBV27
d_call: TRBD1
clone_size: .
cdr3_length: 15
cdr3_aa: CASSLAGQGVTEAFF
cdr3_nt: TGTGCCAGCAGTTTAGCCGGACAGGGGGTTACCGAAGCTTTCTTT

j_call: TRBJ2-1
v_call: TRBV20-1
d_call: .
clone_size: once
cdr3_length: 13
cdr3_aa: CSAPGGAPNEQFF
cdr3_nt: TGCAGTGCTCCCGGCGGGGCCCCCAATGAGCAGTTCTTC

j_call: TRBJ1-3
v_call: TRBV29-1
d_call: .
clone_size: .
cdr3_length: 12
cdr3_aa: CSVVGGANTIYF
cdr3_nt: TGCAGCGTTGTGGGGGGCGCGAACACCATATATTTT

j_call: TRBJ2-4
v_call: TRBV5-6
d_call: TRBD1
clone_size: .
cdr3_length: 14
cdr3_aa: CASSLSGGRGIQYF
cdr3_nt: TGTGCCAGCAGCTTGTCAGGGGGCCGGGGCATTCAGTACTTC

j_call: TRBJ2-7
v_call: TRBV20-1
d_call: TRBD2
clone_size: .
cdr3_length: 17
cdr3_aa: CNAREGTSDYYSYEQYF
cdr3_nt: TGCAATGCTAGAGAGGGGACTAGCGACTATTACTCCTACGAGCAGTACTTC

j_call: TRBJ2-3
v_call: TRBV12-3/TRBV12-4
d_call: TRBD2
clone_size: .
cdr3_length: 15
cdr3_aa: CASSPLAGGYDTQYF
cdr3_nt: TGTGCCAGCAGTCCTCTAGCGGGGGGGTACGATACGCAGTATTTT

j_call: TRBJ1-1
v_call: TRBV2
d_call: .
clone_size: .
cdr3_length: 11
cdr3_aa: CASPVNTEAFF
cdr3_nt: TGTGCCAGCCCAGTGAACACTGAAGCTTTCTTT

j_call: TRBJ2-1
v_call: TRBV11-1
d_call: .
clone_size: .
cdr3_length: 11
cdr3_aa: CASSLSDEQFF
cdr3_nt: TGTGCCAGCAGCCTTAGCGATGAGCAGTTCTTC

j_call: TRBJ2-3
v_call: TRBV27
d_call: .
clone_size: few
cdr3_length: 16
cdr3_aa: CASSLSAGASTDTQYF
cdr3_nt: TGTGCCAGCAGTTTATCCGCAGGGGCTAGCACAGATACGCAGTATTTT

j_call: TRBJ2-7
v_call: TRBV29-1
d_call: .
clone_size: .
cdr3_length: 15
cdr3_aa: CSVEDQGISSYEQYF
cdr3_nt: TGCAGCGTTGAAGATCAGGGGATTAGCTCCTACGAGCAGTACTTC

j_call: TRBJ2-5
v_call: TRBV28
d_call: .
clone_size: .
cdr3_length: 19
cdr3_aa: CASSGGIGIVTELQETQYF
cdr3_nt: TGTGCCAGCTCCGGAGGGATCGGCATTGTGACGGAGCTACAAGAGACCCAGTACTTC

j_call: TRBJ1-2
v_call: TRBV5-6
d_call: .
clone_size: .
cdr3_length: 13
cdr3_aa: CASSWGQGTGYTF
cdr3_nt: TGTGCCAGCAGCTGGGGTCAAGGGACTGGCTACACCTTC

j_call: TRBJ2-1
v_call: TRBV5-6
d_call: .
clone_size: .
cdr3_length: 13
cdr3_aa: CASSWGGGNEQFF
cdr3_nt: TGTGCCAGCAGCTGGGGGGGCGGCAATGAGCAGTTCTTC

j_call: TRBJ2-7
v_call: TRBV12-3/TRBV12-4
d_call: .
clone_size: .
cdr3_length: 14
cdr3_aa: CASSTSGDLYEQYF
cdr3_nt: TGTGCCAGCAGTACCAGTGGAGATCTCTACGAGCAGTACTTC

j_call: TRBJ1-1
v_call: TRBV19
d_call: .
clone_size: .
cdr3_length: 12
cdr3_aa: CASNHRNTEAFF
cdr3_nt: TGTGCCAGCAACCATAGGAACACTGAAGCTTTCTTT

j_call: TRBJ1-1
v_call: TRBV11-2
d_call: .
clone_size: .
cdr3_length: 13
cdr3_aa: CASSLGARTEAFF
cdr3_nt: TGTGCCAGCAGCTTAGGCGCGAGGACTGAAGCTTTCTTT

j_call: TRBJ1-4
v_call: TRBV6-6
d_call: .
clone_size: .
cdr3_length: 16
cdr3_aa: CASRPQNGEANEKLFF
cdr3_nt: TGTGCCAGCAGGCCACAAAACGGGGAAGCTAATGAAAAACTGTTTTTT

j_call: TRBJ1-1
v_call: TRBV28
d_call: .
clone_size: .
cdr3_length: 15
cdr3_aa: CASSVMGAANTEAFF
cdr3_nt: TGTGCCAGCAGTGTTATGGGGGCGGCGAACACTGAAGCTTTCTTT

j_call: TRBJ2-3
v_call: TRBV7-3
d_call: .
clone_size: .
cdr3_length: 15
cdr3_aa: CASSLWPSGADTQYF
cdr3_nt: TGTGCCAGCAGCTTGTGGCCGTCAGGCGCAGATACGCAGTATTTT

j_call: TRBJ2-7
v_call: TRBV5-1
d_call: .
clone_size: .
cdr3_length: 11
cdr3_aa: CASARGTEQYF
cdr3_nt: TGCGCCAGCGCACGGGGGACCGAGCAGTACTTC

j_call: TRBJ1-1
v_call: TRBV27
d_call: TRBD1
clone_size: .
cdr3_length: 15
cdr3_aa: CASSLRTGVNTEAFF
cdr3_nt: TGTGCCAGCAGTTTAAGGACAGGAGTTAACACTGAAGCTTTCTTT

j_call: TRBJ2-7
v_call: TRBV18
d_call: .
clone_size: .
cdr3_length: 15
cdr3_aa: CASSPVRQETYEQYF
cdr3_nt: TGTGCCAGCTCACCAGTTCGCCAGGAGACCTACGAGCAGTACTTC

j_call: TRBJ2-1
v_call: TRBV27
d_call: .
clone_size: once
cdr3_length: 14
cdr3_aa: CASSLGQYYNEQFF
cdr3_nt: TGTGCCAGCAGTTTAGGGCAGTACTACAATGAGCAGTTCTTC

j_call: TRBJ2-4
v_call: TRBV5-1
d_call: .
clone_size: .
cdr3_length: 11
cdr3_aa: CASSLGTLQYF
cdr3_nt: TGCGCCAGCAGCTTAGGGACCTTACAGTACTTC

j_call: TRBJ2-7
v_call: TRBV7-8
d_call: .
clone_size: .
cdr3_length: 12
cdr3_aa: CASSLGAKGQYF
cdr3_nt: TGTGCCAGCAGCTTAGGGGCCAAGGGGCAGTACTTC

j_call: TRBJ2-1
v_call: TRBV5-4
d_call: .
clone_size: .
cdr3_length: 15
cdr3_aa: CASSLRRELGDEQFF
cdr3_nt: TGTGCCAGCAGCTTGAGGAGGGAATTGGGCGATGAGCAGTTCTTC

j_call: TRBJ2-7
v_call: TRBV20-1
d_call: .
clone_size: .
cdr3_length: 16
cdr3_aa: CSARDQAPALTYEQYF
cdr3_nt: TGCAGTGCTAGAGATCAGGCCCCGGCGTTAACCTACGAGCAGTACTTC

j_call: TRBJ1-5
v_call: TRBV20-1
d_call: TRBD1
clone_size: .
cdr3_length: 13
cdr3_aa: CSAGQGAYQPQHF
cdr3_nt: TGCAGTGCTGGACAGGGGGCATATCAGCCCCAGCATTTT

j_call: TRBJ1-6
v_call: TRBV19
d_call: .
clone_size: .
cdr3_length: 14
cdr3_aa: CASSDDSYNSPLHF
cdr3_nt: TGTGCCAGTAGTGACGACAGTTATAATTCACCCCTCCACTTT

j_call: TRBJ1-1
v_call: TRBV20-1
d_call: TRBD1
clone_size: .
cdr3_length: 14
cdr3_aa: CSAPGQGSGTEAFF
cdr3_nt: TGCAGTGCCCCGGGACAGGGGTCGGGCACTGAAGCTTTCTTT

j_call: TRBJ2-7
v_call: TRBV20-1
d_call: .
clone_size: .
cdr3_length: 13
cdr3_aa: CSARDRRFVEQYF
cdr3_nt: TGCAGTGCTCGCGACAGGCGATTCGTCGAGCAGTACTTC

j_call: TRBJ2-5
v_call: TRBV7-9
d_call: .
clone_size: .
cdr3_length: 15
cdr3_aa: CASSSGRGLGETQYF
cdr3_nt: TGTGCCAGCAGCTCGGGTCGAGGCCTCGGAGAGACCCAGTACTTC

j_call: TRBJ2-7
v_call: TRBV30
d_call: .
clone_size: .
cdr3_length: 11
cdr3_aa: CAGEIRQEQYF
cdr3_nt: TGTGCCGGTGAAATTAGACAGGAGCAGTACTTC

j_call: TRBJ2-1
v_call: TRBV20-1
d_call: TRBD2
clone_size: once
cdr3_length: 15
cdr3_aa: CSARDGTSGGREQFF
cdr3_nt: TGCAGTGCTAGAGACGGGACTAGCGGGGGCCGGGAGCAGTTCTTC

j_call: TRBJ1-4
v_call: TRBV7-6
d_call: TRBD1
clone_size: .
cdr3_length: 15
cdr3_aa: CASSSLTGPNEKLFF
cdr3_nt: TGTGCCAGCAGCTCGTTGACAGGGCCTAATGAAAAACTGTTTTTT

j_call: TRBJ2-1
v_call: TRBV29-1
d_call: TRBD2
clone_size: .
cdr3_length: 16
cdr3_aa: CSVAGTSGGLYNEQFF
cdr3_nt: TGCAGCGTTGCCGGGACTAGCGGGGGCCTTTACAATGAGCAGTTCTTC

j_call: TRBJ2-1
v_call: TRBV5-1
d_call: TRBD2
clone_size: .
cdr3_length: 17
cdr3_aa: CASAPGLAGETPNEQFF
cdr3_nt: TGCGCCTCGGCACCGGGACTAGCGGGGGAAACCCCCAATGAGCAGTTCTTC

j_call: TRBJ1-2
v_call: TRBV19
d_call: .
clone_size: .
cdr3_length: 14
cdr3_aa: CASSIKGSNYGYTF
cdr3_nt: TGTGCCAGTAGTATTAAGGGATCTAACTATGGCTACACCTTC

j_call: TRBJ1-2
v_call: TRBV29-1
d_call: .
clone_size: .
cdr3_length: 11
cdr3_aa: CSATDRDGYTF
cdr3_nt: TGCAGCGCAACGGACAGAGATGGCTACACCTTC

j_call: TRBJ2-3
v_call: TRBV4-1
d_call: TRBD2
clone_size: .
cdr3_length: 15
cdr3_aa: CASSQVAGATDTQYF
cdr3_nt: TGCGCCAGCAGCCAAGTAGCGGGGGCCACAGATACGCAGTATTTT